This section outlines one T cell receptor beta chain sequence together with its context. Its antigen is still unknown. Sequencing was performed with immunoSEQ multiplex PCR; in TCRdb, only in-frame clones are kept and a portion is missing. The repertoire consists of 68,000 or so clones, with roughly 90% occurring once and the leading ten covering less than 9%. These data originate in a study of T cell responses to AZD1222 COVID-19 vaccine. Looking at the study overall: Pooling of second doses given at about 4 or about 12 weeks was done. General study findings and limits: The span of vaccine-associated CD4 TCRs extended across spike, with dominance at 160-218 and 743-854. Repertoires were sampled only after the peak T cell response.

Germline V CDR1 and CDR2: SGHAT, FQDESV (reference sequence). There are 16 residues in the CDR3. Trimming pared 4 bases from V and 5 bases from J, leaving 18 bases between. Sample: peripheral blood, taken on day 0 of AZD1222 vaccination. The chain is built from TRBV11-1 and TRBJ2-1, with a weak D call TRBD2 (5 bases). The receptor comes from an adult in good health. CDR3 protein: CASSYPGFDADNEQFF. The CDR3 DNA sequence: TGTGCCAGCAGCTACCCGGGATTCGATGCGGACAATGAGCAGTTCTTC.